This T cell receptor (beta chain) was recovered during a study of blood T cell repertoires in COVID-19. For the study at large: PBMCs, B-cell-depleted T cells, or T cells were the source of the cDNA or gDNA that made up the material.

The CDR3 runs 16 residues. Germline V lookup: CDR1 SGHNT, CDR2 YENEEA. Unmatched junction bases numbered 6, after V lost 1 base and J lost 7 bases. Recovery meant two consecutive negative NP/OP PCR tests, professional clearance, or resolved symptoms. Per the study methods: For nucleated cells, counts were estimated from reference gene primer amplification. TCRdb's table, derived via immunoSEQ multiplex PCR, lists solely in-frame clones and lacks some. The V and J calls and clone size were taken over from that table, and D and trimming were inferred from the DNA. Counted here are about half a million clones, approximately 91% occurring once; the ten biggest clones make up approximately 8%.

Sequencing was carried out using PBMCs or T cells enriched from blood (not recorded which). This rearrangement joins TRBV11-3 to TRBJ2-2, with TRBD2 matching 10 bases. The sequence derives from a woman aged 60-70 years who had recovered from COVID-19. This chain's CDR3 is CASSLGASGGIGELFF. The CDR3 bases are TGTGCCAGCAGCTTAGGAGCTAGCGGGGGAATCGGGGAGCTGTTTTTT.